This T cell receptor (beta chain) was identified during a study of siplizumab effects on memory and regulatory T cells. Remarks on this clone: Its matching antigen is unknown.

Notes on the study in general: Siplizumab gave mappable alloreactive CD4+ clones an average Treg-derived fraction of less than 75%, against under 35% in controls. Proliferating siplizumab-culture Tregs lacked confirmation of suppressive function. Naive T cells, seemingly more diverse than memory cells, seemed major alloresponse contributors.

Deletions cut 3 bases from V and 6 bases from J, with 15 bases between. The germline V gene encodes CDR1 LNHDA and CDR2 SQIVND (reference sequence). The CDR3 spans 16 residues. TCRdb's table, derived via immunoSEQ multiplex PCR, lists solely in-frame clones and lacks some. The sample lists approximately 100,000 clones, approximately 92% seen once, with approximately 0.17% in the top ten. The sequence came from a human donor in good health. The sequenced sample consisted of non-Treg CD4+ T cells sorted from blood. The chain recombines TRBV19 with TRBJ1-6; TRBD1 is a possible D gene (6 bases). CDR3 sequence reads: CASSIETGIGNSPLHF. DNA of the CDR3: TGTGCCAGTAGTATCGAAACAGGGATAGGTAATTCACCCCTCCACTTT.